The TCR beta chain described here comes from a study of blood T cell repertoires in COVID-19. Cohorts were determined from participant-reported clinical history. Before being deemed recovered, Cohort 3 donors had two negative PCRs, clearance, or symptom resolution. The protocol was immunoSEQ multiplex PCR, while the TCRdb copy is restricted to in-frame clones and leaves out a portion. The sample holds over 200,000 clones, approximately 84% seen once. The sequence derives from a man in his sixties who had recovered from COVID-19. The sequencing input was PBMCs or T cells enriched from blood (not recorded which).

CDR3 protein: CASSSGGADTQYF. CDR3 sequence (DNA): TGCGCCAGCAGTAGCGGGGGGGCAGATACGCAGTATTTT. The chain has TRBV5-1 and TRBJ2-3; 11 bases fit TRBD2. This CDR3 contains 13 residues. The germline CDR1 and CDR2 sequences are SGHRS and YFSETQ. The J segment lost 4 bases and the V segment lost 5 bases, leaving 0 bases of the junction unmatched.